The rows below give T cell receptor beta chains drawn from one sample of a study of T cell repertoires in aging, cancer and after chemotherapy. One entry per CDR3 protein, called by TCRdb with MiXCR from the multiplex PCR reads. Here the sample spans about 6,300 distinct CDR3 sequences, approximately 35% being singletons. The sequenced sample was blood. These receptors all stem from a human donor in good health. CDR3s include the opening cysteine and the closing phenylalanine or tryptophan. D genes are given only for firm matches. Only some rows state a clone size, as once, few, many or a class for expanded clones.

CDR3: CASSSQGYEQYF; DNA: TGTGCCAGCAGTTCCCAGGGCTACGAGCAGTACTTC; size: NA; J: TRBJ2-7; D: NA; V: TRBV7-9; length: 12
CDR3: CASSYGTAGNTIYF; DNA: TGTGCCAGCAGTTACGGGACAGCTGGAAACACCATATATTTT; size: few; J: TRBJ1-3; D: TRBD1; V: TRBV6-5; length: 14
CDR3: CASSLGYGNTEAFF; DNA: TGTGCCAGCAGCCTCGGCTATGGGAACACTGAAGCTTTCTTT; size: few; J: TRBJ1-1; D: NA; V: TRBV13; length: 14
CDR3: CASSVGTGVAGELFF; DNA: TGTGCCAGTAGTGTGGGGACAGGGGTGGCAGGGGAGCTGTTTTTT; size: medium-sized; J: TRBJ2-2; D: TRBD1; V: TRBV19; length: 15
CDR3: CASSLEPGQPYYTF; DNA: TGCGCCAGCAGCTTGGAACCGGGACAGCCTTACTACACCTTC; size: NA; J: TRBJ1-2; D: TRBD1; V: TRBV5-1; length: 14
CDR3: CASSFRRGPSYNSPLHF; DNA: TGTGCCAGCAGTTTCAGGCGGGGACCTAGTTATAATTCACCCCTCCACTTT; size: once; J: TRBJ1-6; D: NA; V: TRBV27; length: 17
CDR3: CASSGTGQETQYF; DNA: TGCGCCAGCAGCGGGACAGGGCAAGAGACCCAGTACTTC; size: NA; J: TRBJ2-5; D: TRBD1; V: TRBV10-2; length: 13
CDR3: CASSRPLGQETQYF; DNA: TGTGCCAGCAGCCGCCCGCTCGGTCAAGAGACCCAGTACTTC; size: NA; J: TRBJ2-5; D: NA; V: TRBV27; length: 14
CDR3: CASSPGLETQYF; DNA: TGTGCCAGCTCACCGGGGCTTGAGACCCAGTACTTC; size: NA; J: TRBJ2-5; D: NA; V: TRBV18; length: 12
CDR3: CASSSIDRGSDYGYTF; DNA: TGTGCCAGTAGTTCAATAGACAGGGGATCGGACTATGGCTACACCTTC; size: NA; J: TRBJ1-2; D: TRBD1; V: TRBV19; length: 16
CDR3: CSVERRLNTEAFF; DNA: TGCAGCGTTGAACGCCGGTTGAACACTGAAGCTTTCTTT; size: NA; J: TRBJ1-1; D: NA; V: TRBV29-1; length: 13
CDR3: CGVDKAGLNTEAFF; DNA: TGCGGCGTTGATAAAGCAGGGCTGAACACTGAAGCTTTCTTT; size: NA; J: TRBJ1-1; D: NA; V: TRBV29-1; length: 14
CDR3: CASSLRGGIREQYF; DNA: TGCGCCAGCAGCTTGCGCGGCGGGATTCGAGAGCAGTACTTC; size: NA; J: TRBJ2-7; D: NA; V: TRBV5-1; length: 14
CDR3: CSVPGQAMSEQYF; DNA: TGCAGTGTTCCGGGACAGGCGATGTCCGAGCAGTACTTC; size: NA; J: TRBJ2-7; D: TRBD1; V: TRBV20-1; length: 13
CDR3: CASSPRQGSGSEQYF; DNA: TGTGCCAGCTCACCACGTCAGGGATCGGGGTCCGAGCAGTACTTC; size: few; J: TRBJ2-7; D: NA; V: TRBV18; length: 15
CDR3: CASSLVLAVFSYNEQFF; DNA: TGTGCCAGCAGCTTGGTACTAGCGGTCTTCTCCTACAATGAGCAGTTCTTC; size: few; J: TRBJ2-1; D: TRBD2; V: TRBV5-5; length: 17
CDR3: CASSLNGQDGYTF; DNA: TGTGCCAGCAGTTTAAACGGACAGGACGGCTACACCTTC; size: NA; J: TRBJ1-2; D: TRBD1; V: TRBV12-3/TRBV12-4; length: 13
CDR3: CASSPAYPVGEQYF; DNA: TGTGCCAGCTCACCAGCCTATCCAGTGGGCGAGCAGTACTTC; size: NA; J: TRBJ2-7; D: NA; V: TRBV18; length: 14
CDR3: CASSSPGGRGGGDEQYF; DNA: TGTGCCAGCAGTTCCCCGGGGGGGCGCGGGGGTGGCGACGAGCAGTACTTC; size: NA; J: TRBJ2-7; D: TRBD2; V: TRBV6-5; length: 17
CDR3: CASSLRGTPEGYTF; DNA: TGTGCCAGCAGCCTTAGGGGCACACCGGAAGGCTACACCTTC; size: NA; J: TRBJ1-2; D: NA; V: TRBV5-6; length: 14
CDR3: CASSSLGLGQGSSYEQYF; DNA: TGTGCCAGCAGCTCCCTCGGACTTGGACAGGGATCGTCCTACGAGCAGTACTTC; size: medium-sized; J: TRBJ2-7; D: TRBD1; V: TRBV6-5; length: 18
CDR3: CASSLNRVPNTGELFF; DNA: TGTGCCAGCAGTTTGAACAGGGTTCCGAACACCGGGGAGCTGTTTTTT; size: few; J: TRBJ2-2; D: NA; V: TRBV27; length: 16
CDR3: CASSSRLVHPDTQYF; DNA: TGTGCCAGCAGCTCAAGACTAGTACATCCAGATACGCAGTATTTT; size: NA; J: TRBJ2-3; D: NA; V: TRBV13; length: 15
CDR3: CAWSVPGTNTGELFF; DNA: TGTGCCTGGAGTGTACCAGGCACGAACACCGGGGAGCTGTTTTTT; size: NA; J: TRBJ2-2; D: NA; V: TRBV30; length: 15
CDR3: CASSYLQGIGELFF; DNA: TGTGCCAGCAGTTATCTACAGGGGATCGGGGAGCTGTTTTTT; size: few; J: TRBJ2-2; D: TRBD1; V: TRBV6-2/TRBV6-3; length: 14
CDR3: CAISGETRDGVYEQYF; DNA: TGTGCCATCAGTGGCGAAACTCGGGACGGAGTCTACGAGCAGTACTTC; size: NA; J: TRBJ2-7; D: NA; V: TRBV10-3; length: 16
CDR3: CASSYRQTYEQYF; DNA: TGTGCCAGCAGTTACCGACAGACCTACGAGCAGTACTTC; size: NA; J: TRBJ2-7; D: NA; V: TRBV6-2/TRBV6-3; length: 13
CDR3: CASSEAVQGSTDTQYF; DNA: TGTGCCAGCAGTGAAGCTGTTCAGGGTAGCACAGATACGCAGTATTTT; size: few; J: TRBJ2-3; D: NA; V: TRBV6-1; length: 16
CDR3: CASSLRRPDTQYF; DNA: TGTGCCAGCAGTTTAAGGCGCCCAGATACGCAGTATTTT; size: NA; J: TRBJ2-3; D: NA; V: TRBV12-3/TRBV12-4; length: 13
CDR3: CASSMGRLTGIQPQHF; DNA: TGTGCCAGTAGTATGGGGAGGTTGACGGGGATACAGCCCCAGCATTTT; size: few; J: TRBJ1-5; D: NA; V: TRBV19; length: 16
CDR3: CASSLVGVRVNTEAFF; DNA: TGTGCCAGCAGCTTGGTGGGTGTCAGGGTGAACACTGAAGCTTTCTTT; size: NA; J: TRBJ1-1; D: NA; V: TRBV5-4; length: 16
CDR3: CASSQDRDDNSPLHF; DNA: TGTGCCAGCAGCCAGGACAGGGACGATAATTCACCCCTCCACTTT; size: NA; J: TRBJ1-6; D: TRBD1; V: TRBV11-3; length: 15
CDR3: CASTPLRTVILTQPQHF; DNA: TGTGCCAGCACCCCGCTTCGGACAGTGATTTTGACTCAGCCCCAGCATTTT; size: NA; J: TRBJ1-5; D: NA; V: TRBV6-1; length: 17
CDR3: CASSWSGELFF; DNA: TGTGCCAGCAGTTGGTCCGGGGAGCTGTTTTTT; size: medium-sized; J: TRBJ2-2; D: NA; V: TRBV27; length: 11
CDR3: CASRPSWGTQYF; DNA: TGTGCCAGCAGACCCTCGTGGGGGACCCAGTACTTC; size: NA; J: TRBJ2-5; D: NA; V: TRBV27; length: 12
CDR3: CASRTGDSPLHF; DNA: TGTGCCAGCAGGACAGGGGACTCACCCCTCCACTTT; size: NA; J: TRBJ1-6; D: TRBD1; V: TRBV6-2/TRBV6-3; length: 12
CDR3: CASSSPRGPRQAYSPLHF; DNA: TGTGCCAGCAGTTCCCCCAGGGGTCCCAGACAAGCCTATTCACCCCTCCACTTT; size: NA; J: TRBJ1-6; D: NA; V: TRBV6-1; length: 18
CDR3: CASSNRGQGHGYTF; DNA: TGTGCCAGCAGTAACCGGGGACAGGGTCATGGCTACACCTTC; size: few; J: TRBJ1-2; D: TRBD1; V: TRBV6-5; length: 14
CDR3: CASSEGYRGPYNEQFF; DNA: TGTGCCAGCAGTGAAGGATACAGGGGGCCATACAATGAGCAGTTCTTC; size: NA; J: TRBJ2-1; D: TRBD1; V: TRBV6-1; length: 16
CDR3: CASSLIGYEQYF; DNA: TGTGCCAGCAGCTTGATCGGGTACGAGCAGTACTTC; size: few; J: TRBJ2-7; D: NA; V: TRBV5-6; length: 12
CDR3: CASSSQGTDTQYF; DNA: TGTGCCAGCAGCTCCCAGGGCACAGATACGCAGTATTTT; size: few; J: TRBJ2-3; D: NA; V: TRBV5-6; length: 13
CDR3: CASSIRGGGYNEQFF; DNA: TGTGCCAGTAGTATTCGGGGAGGGGGCTACAATGAGCAGTTCTTC; size: NA; J: TRBJ2-1; D: NA; V: TRBV19; length: 15
CDR3: CASSAFRGVNYGYTF; DNA: TGTGCCAGCAGTGCCTTCAGGGGGGTCAACTATGGCTACACCTTC; size: few; J: TRBJ1-2; D: TRBD1; V: TRBV27; length: 15
CDR3: CASSREGVPEQYF; DNA: TGTGCCAGCAGCCGGGAGGGGGTCCCCGAGCAGTACTTC; size: NA; J: TRBJ2-7; D: TRBD2; V: TRBV5-4; length: 13
CDR3: CATTPRQGLYEQYF; DNA: TGTGCCACCACACCACGCCAGGGACTCTACGAGCAGTACTTC; size: few; J: TRBJ2-7; D: NA; V: TRBV27; length: 14
CDR3: CASSPSPGQSSEDTGELFF; DNA: TGTGCCAGCAGCCCCTCGCCGGGACAGTCGTCAGAGGACACCGGGGAGCTGTTTTTT; size: few; J: TRBJ2-2; D: TRBD1; V: TRBV7-9; length: 19
CDR3: CASKRLAGGHPDTQYF; DNA: TGTGCCAGCAAACGACTAGCGGGGGGGCATCCAGATACGCAGTATTTT; size: few; J: TRBJ2-3; D: TRBD2; V: TRBV11-2; length: 16
CDR3: CASSLIVSLYNEQFF; DNA: TGTGCCAGCAGCTTAATTGTTTCCCTCTACAATGAGCAGTTCTTC; size: NA; J: TRBJ2-1; D: NA; V: TRBV7-9; length: 15
CDR3: CASTSRTGAETQYF; DNA: TGTGCCAGCACGTCCCGGACAGGAGCGGAGACCCAGTACTTC; size: few; J: TRBJ2-5; D: TRBD1; V: TRBV7-2; length: 14
CDR3: CASSYGMVVNTEAFF; DNA: TGTGCCAGCAGTTATGGGATGGTTGTGAACACTGAAGCTTTCTTT; size: NA; J: TRBJ1-1; D: NA; V: TRBV6-5; length: 15
CDR3: CASSIGTSGNSYEQYF; DNA: TGTGCCAGTAGTATAGGGACTAGCGGGAACTCCTACGAGCAGTACTTC; size: NA; J: TRBJ2-7; D: TRBD2; V: TRBV19; length: 16
CDR3: CVSSRDPRNNSPLHF; DNA: TGCGTCAGCTCCCGGGACCCTCGGAATAATTCACCCCTCCACTTT; size: NA; J: TRBJ1-6; D: NA; V: TRBV5-1; length: 15